The present T cell receptor beta chain was sequenced within a study of T cell responses to AZD1222 COVID-19 vaccine. The V end was cut by 2 bases, the J end by 1 base, with 8 bases between. The CDR3 length is 14 residues. In germline, CDR1 is LGHNA, CDR2 YNFKEQ. Measured with immunoSEQ multiplex PCR; TCRdb has only the in-frame clones, and not every one. The sample records around 180,000 clones, 80% to 90% being singletons. The receptor was derived from an adult in good health. Here the sequenced sample was peripheral blood, taken on day 0 of AZD1222 vaccination. The rearrangement joins TRBV4-2 to TRBJ1-1; D is ambiguous. CDR3 coding DNA: TGTGCCAGCAGCCAAACTTGGGCGAACACTGAAGCTTTCTTT. Translation: CASSQTWANTEAFF.